This TCR beta chain was identified during a study of cytomegalovirus exposure and HLA in healthy donors. Study information: Earlier sequencing of about 179 million T cells yielded nearly 120 million unique TCR beta sequences.

Overall study findings and caveats: It was reported in a later analysis that an Asian-associated ancestry cluster showed fewer N-insertions than the approximately 670-donor mean. Follow-up analysis later connected one missense variant in DCLRE1C with trimming of TCR beta V- and J-genes.

Note on this clone: Antigen unknown.

This CDR3 spans 15 amino acids. V lost 3 bases, J lost 0 bases, and 11 bases lay in between. In germline, CDR1 is SGHDT, CDR2 YYEEEE. The PCR used 60 Vbeta and 13 Jbeta primers. Produced via immunoSEQ multiplex PCR; TCRdb's table is partial and in-frame only. The sample carries tens of thousands of clones, about 75% recorded once. The clonotype originates from a man aged 40-55 years in good health and CMV-seronegative. Sequencing input: PBMCs. V is TRBV5-6 and J is TRBJ2-3; a weak D match, TRBD2 (6 bases). The CDR3, as DNA: TGTGCCAGCAGCTCTCTTAGCGGAAGCACAGATACGCAGTATTTT. Its translation is CASSSLSGSTDTQYF.